A selection of T cell receptor beta chains follows, all from one sample in a study of blood T cells in healthy people across ages. From the 5' RACE reads, TCRdb called clonotypes with MiXCR, one entry per CDR3 protein. The sample consists of about 1.1 million distinct CDR3 sequences, 30% to 40% of them appearing once. Sequences were obtained from blood. The receptors shown here come from a man in his late teens or twenties in good health. CDR3s include the opening cysteine and the closing phenylalanine or tryptophan. The order of the fields is V gene, J gene, clone size, D gene, CDR3 protein, CDR3 DNA. The D gene is left open where the match is weak. For some rows the clone size is stated as once, few or many, or as a class when expanded; others skip it.

v_gene: TRBV12-3/TRBV12-4
j_gene: TRBJ2-1
abundance: few
d_gene: TRBD2
CDR3aa: CASSPATGTSGGYNEQFF
CDR3nt: TGTGCCAGCAGTCCAGCGACCGGGACTAGCGGGGGATACAATGAGCAGTTCTTC

v_gene: TRBV7-3
j_gene: TRBJ2-2
abundance: -
d_gene: TRBD1
CDR3aa: CASSLPRQGPNTGELFF
CDR3nt: TGTGCCAGCAGCTTGCCCCGACAGGGACCGAACACCGGGGAGCTGTTTTTT

v_gene: TRBV5-1
j_gene: TRBJ2-1
abundance: few
d_gene: -
CDR3aa: CASSLTRQASYNEQFF
CDR3nt: TGCGCCAGCAGCTTGACTCGACAGGCTAGCTACAATGAGCAGTTCTTC

v_gene: TRBV4-1
j_gene: TRBJ1-1
abundance: -
d_gene: TRBD1
CDR3aa: CASSQSPLGVRDRVSPAFF
CDR3nt: TGCGCCAGCAGCCAAAGTCCCCTAGGGGTTCGGGACAGGGTGAGTCCAGCTTTCTTT

v_gene: TRBV7-9
j_gene: TRBJ1-5
abundance: -
d_gene: -
CDR3aa: CASSLNLGQLNQPQHF
CDR3nt: TGTGCCAGCAGCTTAAATCTCGGACAGCTCAATCAGCCCCAGCATTTT

v_gene: TRBV13
j_gene: TRBJ1-1
abundance: -
d_gene: -
CDR3aa: CASSFPTGIDRAIF
CDR3nt: TGTGCCAGCAGCTTTCCCACAGGGATCGACCGGGCTATCTTT

v_gene: TRBV7-2
j_gene: TRBJ2-5
abundance: -
d_gene: -
CDR3aa: CASSLRGVGPALETQYF
CDR3nt: TGTGCCAGCAGCTTAAGGGGAGTAGGACCTGCTTTGGAGACCCAGTACTTC

v_gene: TRBV6-2/TRBV6-3
j_gene: TRBJ2-2
abundance: few
d_gene: -
CDR3aa: CASRRDSGELFF
CDR3nt: TGTGCCAGCAGGCGGGACTCCGGGGAGCTGTTTTTT

v_gene: TRBV2
j_gene: TRBJ2-3
abundance: few
d_gene: -
CDR3aa: CASMREVSTDTQYF
CDR3nt: TGTGCCAGCATGAGAGAGGTCTCCACAGATACGCAGTATTTT

v_gene: TRBV20-1
j_gene: TRBJ2-5
abundance: -
d_gene: -
CDR3aa: CSASVSPSSYNEQYF
CDR3nt: TGCAGTGCTAGTGTATCCCCGAGCTCCTACAATGAGCAGTACTTC

v_gene: TRBV10-3
j_gene: TRBJ2-3
abundance: few
d_gene: TRBD1
CDR3aa: CAIKGQGRNTQYF
CDR3nt: TGTGCCATCAAGGGACAGGGTAGGAATACGCAGTATTTT

v_gene: TRBV2
j_gene: TRBJ2-1
abundance: -
d_gene: TRBD2
CDR3aa: CAKQGLAGNNEQFF
CDR3nt: TGTGCCAAGCAGGGACTAGCGGGGAATAATGAGCAGTTCTTC

v_gene: TRBV7-9
j_gene: TRBJ1-1
abundance: -
d_gene: TRBD1
CDR3aa: CASSPPQGAGTEAFF
CDR3nt: TGTGCCAGCAGCCCTCCCCAGGGGGCCGGGACTGAAGCTTTCTTT

v_gene: TRBV6-1
j_gene: TRBJ1-1
abundance: -
d_gene: TRBD1
CDR3aa: CASDRADWENTEAFF
CDR3nt: TGTGCCTCTGACAGGGCAGATTGGGAGAACACTGAAGCTTTCTTT

v_gene: TRBV4-3
j_gene: TRBJ1-2
abundance: few
d_gene: TRBD1
CDR3aa: CASSQEHGQGAYGYTF
CDR3nt: TGCGCCAGCAGCCAAGAGCATGGACAGGGGGCCTATGGCTACACCTTC

v_gene: TRBV7-2
j_gene: TRBJ2-7
abundance: few
d_gene: TRBD1
CDR3aa: CASSSDRGPYEQYF
CDR3nt: TGTGCCAGCAGCTCGGACAGGGGTCCCTACGAGCAGTACTTC

v_gene: TRBV7-2
j_gene: TRBJ1-1
abundance: few
d_gene: -
CDR3aa: CASSLVVRGTEAFF
CDR3nt: TGTGCCAGCAGCTTAGTAGTACGTGGCACTGAAGCTTTCTTT

v_gene: TRBV9
j_gene: TRBJ2-1
abundance: few
d_gene: -
CDR3aa: CASSSGGRTLNNEQFF
CDR3nt: TGTGCCAGCAGCTCCGGGGGACGGACCCTGAACAATGAGCAGTTCTTC

v_gene: TRBV2
j_gene: TRBJ2-7
abundance: few
d_gene: -
CDR3aa: CASSEARDYEQYF
CDR3nt: TGTGCCAGCAGTGAAGCGCGGGACTACGAGCAGTACTTC

v_gene: TRBV27
j_gene: TRBJ1-2
abundance: -
d_gene: -
CDR3aa: CASRPWAGRGYTF
CDR3nt: TGTGCCAGCAGGCCCTGGGCCGGAAGGGGCTACACCTTC

v_gene: TRBV12-3/TRBV12-4
j_gene: TRBJ2-6
abundance: -
d_gene: TRBD1
CDR3aa: CASSPGTGDSGANVLTF
CDR3nt: TGTGCCAGCAGTCCCGGGACAGGGGATTCTGGGGCCAACGTCCTGACTTTC

v_gene: TRBV10-3
j_gene: TRBJ1-1
abundance: -
d_gene: -
CDR3aa: CAISGGDGDTEAFF
CDR3nt: TGTGCCATCAGTGGAGGAGACGGTGACACTGAAGCTTTCTTT